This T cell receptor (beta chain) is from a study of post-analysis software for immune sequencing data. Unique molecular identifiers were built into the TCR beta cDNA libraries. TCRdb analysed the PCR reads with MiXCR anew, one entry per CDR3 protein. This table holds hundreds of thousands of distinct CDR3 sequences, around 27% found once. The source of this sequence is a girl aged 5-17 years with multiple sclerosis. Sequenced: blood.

The DNA for the CDR3 is TGTGCCAGCAGCTTACTTCCCGCGGGGGCTTACAATGAGCAGTTCTTC. Translated: CASSLLPAGAYNEQFF. V and J are TRBV7-2 and TRBJ2-1; maybe TRBD2 (7 bases). V was cut by 2 bases and J by 4 bases, with 15 bases left in between. The CDR3 runs to 16 residues. CDR1 and CDR2 (germline): SGHTA, FQGNSA.